This T cell receptor beta chain appears in the sequencing data of a study of blood T cell repertoires in COVID-19. For the study at large: T cells, B-cell-depleted T cells, or PBMCs provided the cDNA or gDNA that served as material.

Residents of under 25 US areas, aged roughly 18 to 89 years, made up the participants. Profiled with immunoSEQ multiplex PCR; TCRdb holds only in-frame clones, not every one. The sample includes approximately 360,000 clones, 70% to 90% of them seen just once. The CDR3 loop spans 15 amino acids. Germline V lookup: CDR1 SEHNR, CDR2 FQNEAQ (reference sequence). The V gene end was trimmed by 2 bases and the J gene end by 3 bases; junction bases not matched to a gene: 3. Sequenced input: PBMCs or T cells enriched from blood (not recorded which). This chain joins TRBV7-9 and TRBJ2-2; 7 positions match TRBD1. The clonotype was recovered from a woman in her thirties with acute COVID-19. The CDR3 spells CASSLRDRYTGELFF. The DNA for the CDR3 is TGTGCCAGCAGCTTACGGGACAGATACACCGGGGAGCTGTTTTTT.